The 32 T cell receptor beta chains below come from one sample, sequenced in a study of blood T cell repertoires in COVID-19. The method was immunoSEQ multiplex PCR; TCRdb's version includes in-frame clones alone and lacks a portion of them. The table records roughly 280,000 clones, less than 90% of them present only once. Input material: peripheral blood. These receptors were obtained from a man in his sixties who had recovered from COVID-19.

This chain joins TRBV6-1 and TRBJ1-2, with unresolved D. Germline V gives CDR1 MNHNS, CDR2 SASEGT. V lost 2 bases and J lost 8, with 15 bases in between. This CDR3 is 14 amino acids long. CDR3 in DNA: TGTGCCAGCAGTGAACTTTTATGGCTAGGAGGCTACACCTTC. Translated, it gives CASSELLWLGGYTF.

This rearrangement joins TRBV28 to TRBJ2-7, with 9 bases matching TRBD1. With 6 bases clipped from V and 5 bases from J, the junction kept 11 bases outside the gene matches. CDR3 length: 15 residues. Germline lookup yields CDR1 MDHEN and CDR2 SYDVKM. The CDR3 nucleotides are TGTGCCAGCAGACTACGGGACAGGGAACGGCACGAGCAGTACTTC. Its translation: CASRLRDRERHEQYF.

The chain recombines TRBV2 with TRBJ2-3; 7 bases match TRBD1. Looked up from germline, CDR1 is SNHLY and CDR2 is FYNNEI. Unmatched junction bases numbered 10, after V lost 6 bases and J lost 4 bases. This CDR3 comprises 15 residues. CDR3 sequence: CASRGTTGFPDTQYF. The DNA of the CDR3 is TGTGCCAGCAGGGGGACGACAGGGTTCCCAGATACGCAGTATTTT.

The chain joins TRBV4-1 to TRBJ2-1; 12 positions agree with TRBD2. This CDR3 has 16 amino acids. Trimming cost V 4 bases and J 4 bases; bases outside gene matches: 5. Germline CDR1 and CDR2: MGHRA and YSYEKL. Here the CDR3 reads CASSRSGTSGYNEQFF. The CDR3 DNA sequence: TGCGCCAGCAGCCGTAGCGGGACTAGCGGGTACAATGAGCAGTTCTTC.

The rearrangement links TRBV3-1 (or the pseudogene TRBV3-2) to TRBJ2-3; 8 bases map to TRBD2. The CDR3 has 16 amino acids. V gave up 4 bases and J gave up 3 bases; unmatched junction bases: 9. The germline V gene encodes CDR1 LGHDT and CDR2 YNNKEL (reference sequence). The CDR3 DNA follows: TGTGCCAGCAGCCCTCCCCCTAGCGGGTCAACAGATACGCAGTATTTT. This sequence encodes CASSPPPSGSTDTQYF.

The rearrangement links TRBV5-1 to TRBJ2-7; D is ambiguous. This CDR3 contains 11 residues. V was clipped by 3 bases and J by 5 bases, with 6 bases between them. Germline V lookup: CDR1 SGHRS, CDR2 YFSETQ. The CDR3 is CASSSHNEQYF. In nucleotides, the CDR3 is TGCGCCAGCAGCTCCCACAACGAGCAGTACTTC.

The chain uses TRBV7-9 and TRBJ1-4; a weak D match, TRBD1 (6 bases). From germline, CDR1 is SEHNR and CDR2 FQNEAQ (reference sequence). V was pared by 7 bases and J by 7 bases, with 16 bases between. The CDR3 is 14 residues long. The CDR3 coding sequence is TGTGCCAGCACCCAGGGAGGGGACACTGAAAAACTGTTTTTT. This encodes CASTQGGDTEKLFF.

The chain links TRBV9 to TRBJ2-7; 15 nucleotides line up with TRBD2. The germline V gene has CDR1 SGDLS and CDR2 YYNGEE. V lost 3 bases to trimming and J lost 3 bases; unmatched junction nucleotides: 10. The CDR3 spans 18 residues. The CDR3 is CASSAGTSGRRVGYEQYF. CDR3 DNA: TGTGCCAGCAGCGCCGGGACTAGCGGGAGGCGCGTGGGCTACGAGCAGTACTTC.

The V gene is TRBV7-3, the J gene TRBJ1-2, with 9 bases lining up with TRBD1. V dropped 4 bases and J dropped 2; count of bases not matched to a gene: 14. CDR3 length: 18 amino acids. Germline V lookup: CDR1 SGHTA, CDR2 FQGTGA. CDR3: CASSSQPGAGTGNYGYTF. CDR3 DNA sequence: TGTGCCAGCAGCTCCCAACCCGGGGCCGGGACAGGGAACTATGGCTACACCTTC.

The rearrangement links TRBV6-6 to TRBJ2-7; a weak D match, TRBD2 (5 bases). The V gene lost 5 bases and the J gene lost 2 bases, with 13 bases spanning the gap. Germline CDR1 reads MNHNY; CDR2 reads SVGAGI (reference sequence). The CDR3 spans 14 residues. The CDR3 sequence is CASSTPGRTYEQYF. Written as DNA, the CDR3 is TGTGCCAGCAGTACCCCGGGGAGAACCTACGAGCAGTACTTC.

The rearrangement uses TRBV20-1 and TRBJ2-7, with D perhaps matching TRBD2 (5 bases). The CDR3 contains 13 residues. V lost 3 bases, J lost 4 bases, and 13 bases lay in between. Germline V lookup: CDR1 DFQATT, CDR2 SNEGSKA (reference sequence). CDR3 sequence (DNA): TGCAGTGCTAGTCGGCGGGCCGGATACGAGCAGTACTTC. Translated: CSASRRAGYEQYF.

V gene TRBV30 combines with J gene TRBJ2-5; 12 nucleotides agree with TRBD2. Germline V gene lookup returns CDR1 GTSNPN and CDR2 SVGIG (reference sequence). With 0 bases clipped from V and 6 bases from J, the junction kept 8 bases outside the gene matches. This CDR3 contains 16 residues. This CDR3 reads CAWSVRALAGGQTQYF. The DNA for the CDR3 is TGTGCCTGGAGTGTACGGGCACTAGCGGGAGGACAGACCCAGTACTTC.

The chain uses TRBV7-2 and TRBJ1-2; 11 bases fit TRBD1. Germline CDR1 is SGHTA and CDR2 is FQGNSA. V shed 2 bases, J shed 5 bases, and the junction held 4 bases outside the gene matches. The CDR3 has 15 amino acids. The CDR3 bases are TGTGCCAGCAGCTTAACCGGGACAGGGGGGTATGGCTACACCTTC. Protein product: CASSLTGTGGYGYTF. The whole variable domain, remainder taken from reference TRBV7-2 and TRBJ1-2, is GAGVSQSPSNKVTEKGKDVELRCDPISGHTALYWYRQSLGQGLEFLIYFQGNSAPDKSGLPSDRFSAERTGGSVSTLTIQRTQQEDSAVYLCASSLTGTGGYGYTFGSGTRLTVV.

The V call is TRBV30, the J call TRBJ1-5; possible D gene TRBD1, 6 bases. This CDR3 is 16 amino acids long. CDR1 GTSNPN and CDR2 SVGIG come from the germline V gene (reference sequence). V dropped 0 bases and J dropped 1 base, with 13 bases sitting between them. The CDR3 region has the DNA TGTGCCTGGAGTGTAGGGGGGGGGAGGAGCAATCAGCCCCAGCATTTT. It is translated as CAWSVGGGRSNQPQHF.

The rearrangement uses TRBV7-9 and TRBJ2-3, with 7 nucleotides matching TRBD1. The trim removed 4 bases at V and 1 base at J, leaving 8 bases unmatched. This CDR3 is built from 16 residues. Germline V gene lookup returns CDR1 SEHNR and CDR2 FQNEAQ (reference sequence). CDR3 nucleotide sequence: TGTGCCAGCAGCTATATACAGGGGAAGGGCACAGATACGCAGTATTTT. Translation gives CASSYIQGKGTDTQYF. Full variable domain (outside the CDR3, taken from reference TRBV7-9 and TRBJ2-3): DTGVSQNPRHKITKRGQNVTFRCDPISEHNRLYWYRQTLGQGPEFLTYFQNEAQLEKSRLLSDRFSAERPKGSFSTLEIQRTEQGDSAMYLCASSYIQGKGTDTQYFGPGTRLTVL.

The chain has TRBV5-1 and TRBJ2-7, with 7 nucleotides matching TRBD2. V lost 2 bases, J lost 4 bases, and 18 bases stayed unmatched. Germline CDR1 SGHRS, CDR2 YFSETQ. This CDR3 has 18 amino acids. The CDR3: CASSFSLRERPPGYEQYF. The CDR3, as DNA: TGCGCCAGCAGCTTCTCTTTGCGGGAGCGGCCTCCGGGGTACGAGCAGTACTTC.

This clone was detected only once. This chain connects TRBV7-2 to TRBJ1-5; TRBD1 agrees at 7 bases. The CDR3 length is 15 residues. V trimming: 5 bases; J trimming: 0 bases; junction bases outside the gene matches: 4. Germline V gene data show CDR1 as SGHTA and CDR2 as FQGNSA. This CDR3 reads CASSPTGISNQPQHF. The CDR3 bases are TGTGCCAGCAGCCCGACAGGGATTAGCAATCAGCCCCAGCATTTT.

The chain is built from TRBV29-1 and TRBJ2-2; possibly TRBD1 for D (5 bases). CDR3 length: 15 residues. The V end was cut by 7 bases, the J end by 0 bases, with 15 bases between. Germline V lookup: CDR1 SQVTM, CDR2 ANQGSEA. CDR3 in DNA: TGCAGCGCACCCGGTCAGGGATCGAACACCGGGGAGCTGTTTTTT. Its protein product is CSAPGQGSNTGELFF.

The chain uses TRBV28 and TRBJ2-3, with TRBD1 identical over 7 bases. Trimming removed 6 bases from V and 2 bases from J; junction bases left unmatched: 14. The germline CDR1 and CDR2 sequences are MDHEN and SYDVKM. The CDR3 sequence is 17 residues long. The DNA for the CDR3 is TGTGCCAGCAGCATGACCGGGACAGCAAAAAACACAGATACGCAGTATTTT. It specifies CASSMTGTAKNTDTQYF.

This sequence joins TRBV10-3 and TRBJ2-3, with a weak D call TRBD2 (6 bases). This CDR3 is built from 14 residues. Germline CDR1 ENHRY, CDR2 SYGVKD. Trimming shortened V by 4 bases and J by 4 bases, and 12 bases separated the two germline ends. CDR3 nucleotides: TGTGCCATCAGTGTTGGGGAGGTCTCAGATACGCAGTATTTT. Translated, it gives CAISVGEVSDTQYF.

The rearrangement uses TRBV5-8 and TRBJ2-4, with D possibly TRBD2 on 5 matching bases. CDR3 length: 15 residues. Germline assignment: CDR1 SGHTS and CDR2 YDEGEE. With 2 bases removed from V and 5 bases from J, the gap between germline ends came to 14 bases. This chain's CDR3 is CASSLLTGFENIQYF. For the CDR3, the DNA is TGTGCCAGCAGCTTACTAACGGGGTTCGAAAACATTCAGTACTTC.

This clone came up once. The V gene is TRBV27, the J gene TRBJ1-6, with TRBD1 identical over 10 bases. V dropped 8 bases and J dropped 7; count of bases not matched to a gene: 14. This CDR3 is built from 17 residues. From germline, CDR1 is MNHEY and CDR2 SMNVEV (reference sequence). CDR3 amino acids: CASSRDRGGAMNSPLHF. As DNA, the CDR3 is TGTGCCAGCTCGCGGGACAGGGGAGGGGCTATGAATTCACCCCTCCACTTT.

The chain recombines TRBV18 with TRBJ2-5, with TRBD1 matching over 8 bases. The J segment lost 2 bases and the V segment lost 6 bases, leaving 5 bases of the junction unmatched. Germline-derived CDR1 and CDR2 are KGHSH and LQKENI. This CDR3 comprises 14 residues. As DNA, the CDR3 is TGTGCCAGCTCCCAAGGGACAGGTCAAGAGACCCAGTACTTC. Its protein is CASSQGTGQETQYF.

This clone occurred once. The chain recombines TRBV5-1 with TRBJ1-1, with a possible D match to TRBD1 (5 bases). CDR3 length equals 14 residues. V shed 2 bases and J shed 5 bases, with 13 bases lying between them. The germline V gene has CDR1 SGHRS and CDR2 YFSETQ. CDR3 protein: CASSFTGLETEAFF. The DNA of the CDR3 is TGCGCCAGCAGCTTTACGGGACTAGAGACTGAAGCTTTCTTT.

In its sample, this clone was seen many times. The CDR3 spells CASSFPGRAVQYF. Here the CDR3 DNA reads TGTGCCAGCAGTTTCCCCGGGAGGGCCGTGCAGTACTTC. This chain links TRBV12-3 or TRBV12-4 with TRBJ2-7; TRBD2 aligns across 8 bases. J was trimmed by 9 bases and V by 3 bases; bases with no gene match: 7. The CDR3 extends over 13 amino acids.

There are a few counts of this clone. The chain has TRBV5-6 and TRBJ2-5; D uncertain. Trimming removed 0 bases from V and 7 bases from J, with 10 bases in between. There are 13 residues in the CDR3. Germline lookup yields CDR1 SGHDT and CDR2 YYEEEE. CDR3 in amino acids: CASSLEASWTQYF. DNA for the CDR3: TGTGCCAGCAGCTTGGAAGCTTCTTGGACCCAGTACTTC.

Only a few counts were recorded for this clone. The CDR3 here is CASSLRLDLTGELFF. CDR3 sequence (DNA): TGTGCCAGCAGCCTCCGACTAGACCTGACCGGGGAGCTGTTTTTT. This chain links TRBV11-2 with TRBJ2-2; a weak D match, TRBD2 (6 bases). Trimming removed 5 bases from V and 5 bases from J, with 15 bases in between. Germline V gene lookup returns CDR1 SGHAT and CDR2 FQNNGV. This CDR3 contains 15 residues.

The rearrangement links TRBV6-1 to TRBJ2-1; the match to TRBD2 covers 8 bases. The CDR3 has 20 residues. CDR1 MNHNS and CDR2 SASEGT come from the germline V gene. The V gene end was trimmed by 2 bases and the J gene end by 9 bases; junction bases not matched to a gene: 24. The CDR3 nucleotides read TGTGCCAGCAGTGAATTAGGTTGGGGTTTGATGGTTGCGGGAGGAGGTGAGCAGTTCTTC. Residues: CASSELGWGLMVAGGGEQFF.

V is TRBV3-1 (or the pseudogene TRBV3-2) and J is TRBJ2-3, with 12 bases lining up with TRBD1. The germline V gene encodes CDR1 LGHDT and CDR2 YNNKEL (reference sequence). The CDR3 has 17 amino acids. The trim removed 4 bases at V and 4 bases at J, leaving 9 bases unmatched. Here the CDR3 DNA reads TGTGCCAGCAGCCCCCGGTCGGGACAGGGGGCCCCAGATACGCAGTATTTT. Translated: CASSPRSGQGAPDTQYF.

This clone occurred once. CDR3 protein: CASSLFSGALTGELFF. The CDR3 coding sequence is TGCGCCAGCAGCCTATTTAGCGGGGCGCTCACCGGGGAGCTGTTTTTT. V is TRBV5-1 and J is TRBJ2-2, with 8 positions matching TRBD2. Germline V gene sequence: CDR1 SGHRS, CDR2 YFSETQ. V was clipped by 4 bases and J by 4 bases; unmatched bases: 9. The CDR3 runs 16 residues.

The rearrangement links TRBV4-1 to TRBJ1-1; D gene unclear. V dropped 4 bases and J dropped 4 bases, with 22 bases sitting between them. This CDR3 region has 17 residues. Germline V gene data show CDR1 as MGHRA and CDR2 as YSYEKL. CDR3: CASSPEARTGRGTEAFF. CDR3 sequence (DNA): TGCGCCAGCAGCCCTGAAGCCCGTACCGGGCGGGGCACTGAAGCTTTCTTT.

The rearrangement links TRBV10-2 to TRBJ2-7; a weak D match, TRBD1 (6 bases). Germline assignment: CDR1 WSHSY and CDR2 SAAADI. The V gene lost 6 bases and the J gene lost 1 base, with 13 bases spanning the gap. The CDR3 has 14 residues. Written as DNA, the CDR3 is TGCGCCAGCAGCCCCCCGACAGGTTCCTACGAGCAGTACTTC. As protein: CASSPPTGSYEQYF.